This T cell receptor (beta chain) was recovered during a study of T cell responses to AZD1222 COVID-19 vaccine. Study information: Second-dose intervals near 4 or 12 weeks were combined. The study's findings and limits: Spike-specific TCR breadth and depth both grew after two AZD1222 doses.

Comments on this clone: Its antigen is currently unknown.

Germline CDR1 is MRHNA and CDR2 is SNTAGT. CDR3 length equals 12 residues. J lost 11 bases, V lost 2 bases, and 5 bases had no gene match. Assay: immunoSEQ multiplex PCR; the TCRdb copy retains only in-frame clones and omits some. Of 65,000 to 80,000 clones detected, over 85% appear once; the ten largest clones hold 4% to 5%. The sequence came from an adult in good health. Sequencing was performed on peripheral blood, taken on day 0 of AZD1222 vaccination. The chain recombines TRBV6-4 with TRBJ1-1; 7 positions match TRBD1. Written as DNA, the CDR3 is TGTGCCAGCAGTGACAGGGGGCGAGTGGCTTTCTTT. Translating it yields CASSDRGRVAFF.